The present T cell receptor (beta chain) was sequenced within a study of OX40 agonist ivuxolimab in advanced cancers. Background on the study: Ivuxolimab doses were 0.01, 0.1, 0.3, 1.5, 3 or 10 mg/kg every 2 weeks.

Regarding this clone: The target antigen is unknown.

Study-wide results and limits: The antigens recognized by the expanded peripheral T cells, that is their antigen specificity, were not determined. With doses of 0.1 to 3.0 mg/kg, CD4+ and CD8+ blood T cells had undergone clonal expansion by week 6. Among the least clonally expanded were partial responders at 0.1-3.0 mg/kg.

From germline, CDR1 is SGHRS and CDR2 YFSETQ. The CDR3 covers 14 residues. Trimming removed 2 bases at V and 7 bases at J, with 13 bases between. The data were produced by immunoSEQ multiplex PCR, yet TCRdb's version contains in-frame clones alone and is incomplete. The sample has about 90,000 clones, about 89% seen once. Sequences were derived from CD4+ or CD8+ T cells sorted from blood, sampled in a trial of the OX40 agonist ivuxolimab. The chain carries TRBV5-1 and TRBJ2-1, with D possibly TRBD1 on 7 matching bases. The sequence was obtained from an adult with an advanced solid tumor such as melanoma, head and neck, liver or kidney cancer. The DNA of the CDR3 is TGCGCCAGCAGCTTCCAGGGGGGTGGGAATGAGCAGTTCTTC. As protein: CASSFQGGGNEQFF.